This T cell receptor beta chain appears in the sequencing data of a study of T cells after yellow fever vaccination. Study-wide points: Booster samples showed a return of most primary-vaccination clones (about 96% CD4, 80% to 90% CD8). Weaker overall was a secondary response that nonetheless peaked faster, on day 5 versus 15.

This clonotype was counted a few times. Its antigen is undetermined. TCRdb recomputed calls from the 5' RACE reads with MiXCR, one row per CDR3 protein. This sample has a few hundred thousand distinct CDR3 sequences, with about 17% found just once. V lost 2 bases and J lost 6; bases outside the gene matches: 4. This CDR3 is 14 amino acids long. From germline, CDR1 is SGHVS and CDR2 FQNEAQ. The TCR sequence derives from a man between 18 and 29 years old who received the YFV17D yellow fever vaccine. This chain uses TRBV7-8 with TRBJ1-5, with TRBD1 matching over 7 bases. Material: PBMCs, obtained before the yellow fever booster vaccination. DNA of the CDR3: TGTGCCAGCAGCTTATCGGGACAGTTTCAGCCCCAGCATTTT. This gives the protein CASSLSGQFQPQHF.